Listed here is a single T cell receptor beta chain. The CDR3 totals 14 residues. The germline V gene has CDR1 MNHEY and CDR2 SVGAGI. Germline trimming cut 8 bases from V and 0 bases from J; bases unmatched to any gene: 5. These data are taken from a study of cytomegalovirus exposure and HLA in healthy donors. PCR used 60 Vbeta primers and 13 Jbeta primers. The table came from immunoSEQ multiplex PCR; TCRdb's copy has only in-frame clones and leaves some out. In the table there are around 200,000 clones, around three quarters of which are singletons. Sequenced material: PBMCs. The rearrangement uses TRBV6-5 and TRBJ2-3, with 7 bases that match TRBD2. The receptor was isolated from a man younger than 45 in good health and CMV-seronegative. CDR3 nucleotides: TGTGCCAGCCGGATTAGCGGGAGCACAGATACGCAGTATTTT. Its protein is CASRISGSTDTQYF.